At least ten counts were recorded for the clone carrying this TCR beta chain. These data originate in a study of tumor-infiltrating lymphocytes in primary liver carcinoma. Turning to the study itself: Patients of both sexes were 30 to 69 years old. Recorded tumor stage was T1-T3 N0M0, with diameters of roughly 4 to 10 cm.

Trimming cost V 3 bases and J 2 bases, with 3 bases left between them. The CDR3 spans 12 residues. A primer matching the constant region was used to make TCR beta cDNA from 500 to 650 ng of total RNA. Libraries for TCR beta were built through three nested multiplex PCR rounds, which together made up a slightly modified ARM-PCR procedure. TRBV1-TRBV30 forward primers paired with a C-beta reverse primer were used in the first two PCR rounds, which ran roughly 10 cycles each. TCRdb fed the multiplex PCR reads into MiXCR, producing one record per CDR3 protein. The sample records tens of thousands of distinct CDR3 sequences, around 69% being singletons. The study co-extracted DNA and RNA from about 21-30 mg of unsorted bulk tissue. Viable tumor cells exceeded 75% in all tumor samples.

The origin of this receptor is a man in his forties with primary liver carcinoma and hepatitis B virus infection. V usage is TRBV12-3 or TRBV12-4 and J usage is TRBJ2-3; the D is unclear. The sequenced sample consisted of liver tumor tissue from sampling region 4. Specified subset: tumor region T4, right-lateral pole. CDR3 sequence: CASSFITDTQYF. The CDR3 DNA is TGTGCCAGCAGTTTTATCACAGATACGCAGTATTTT.